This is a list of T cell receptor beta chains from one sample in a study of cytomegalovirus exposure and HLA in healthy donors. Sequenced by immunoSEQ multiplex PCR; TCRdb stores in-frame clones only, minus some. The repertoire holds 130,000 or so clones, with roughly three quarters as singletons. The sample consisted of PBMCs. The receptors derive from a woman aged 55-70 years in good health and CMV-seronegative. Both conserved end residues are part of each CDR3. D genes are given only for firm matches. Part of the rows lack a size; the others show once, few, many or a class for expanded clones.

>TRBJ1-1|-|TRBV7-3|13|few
TGTGCCAGCAGCTTACAGGTGAACACTGAAGCTTTCTTT
CASSLQVNTEAFF
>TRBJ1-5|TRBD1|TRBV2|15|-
TGTGCCAGCAAGGACAGGGGATATAGCAATCAGCCCCAGCATTTT
CASKDRGYSNQPQHF
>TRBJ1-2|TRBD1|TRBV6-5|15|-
TGTGCCAGCAGTCAACAACAGGGGCGGCGTGGTGGCTACACCTTC
CASSQQQGRRGGYTF
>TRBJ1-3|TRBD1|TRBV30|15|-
TGTGCCTGGAGTGTGCGACAGGGGGTAGAAAACACCATATATTTT
CAWSVRQGVENTIYF
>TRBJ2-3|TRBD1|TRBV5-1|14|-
TGCGCCAGCAGCCTGACAGGGTCTCCAGATACGCAGTATTTT
CASSLTGSPDTQYF
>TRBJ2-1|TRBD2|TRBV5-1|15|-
TGCGCCAGCAGCTCCTTAGCGGGTTCCTACAATGAGCAGTTCTTC
CASSSLAGSYNEQFF
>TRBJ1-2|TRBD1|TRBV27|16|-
TGTGCCAGCAGTTTATCGGGGGGACAGGGGTTAAGTGGCTACACCTTC
CASSLSGGQGLSGYTF
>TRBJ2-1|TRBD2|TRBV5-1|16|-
TGCGCCAGCAGCCCGTTAGCGGGGGGGGCTTACAATGAGCAGTTCTTC
CASSPLAGGAYNEQFF
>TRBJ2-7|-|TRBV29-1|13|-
TGCAGCGTTGATTCCCAGGGCCTTGACGAGCAGTACTTC
CSVDSQGLDEQYF
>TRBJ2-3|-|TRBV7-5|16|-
TGTGCCAGAAGCGTTACCCCTAGGCAATTGGTAGATACGCAGTATTTT
CARSVTPRQLVDTQYF
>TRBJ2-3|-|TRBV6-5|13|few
TGTGCCAGCAGTTATGCAGGGACAGATACGCAGTATTTT
CASSYAGTDTQYF
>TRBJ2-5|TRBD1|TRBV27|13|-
TGTGCCAGCGGCCGGACAGGCCAAGAGACCCAGTACTTC
CASGRTGQETQYF
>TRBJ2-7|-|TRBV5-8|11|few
TGTGCCAGCAGCCCGCTGGGCGAGCAGTACTTC
CASSPLGEQYF
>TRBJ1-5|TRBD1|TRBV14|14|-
TGTGCCAGCAGCAAGACAGGGACCAATCAGCCCCAGCATTTT
CASSKTGTNQPQHF
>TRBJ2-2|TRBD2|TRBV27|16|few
TGTGCCAGCAGGAACGGTACTAGCGTTTGGACCGGGGAGCTGTTTTTT
CASRNGTSVWTGELFF
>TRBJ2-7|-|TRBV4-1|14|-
TGCGCCAGCAGTCCCAGGGTATTAGACCACGAGCAGTACTTC
CASSPRVLDHEQYF
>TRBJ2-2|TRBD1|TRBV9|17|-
TGTGCCAGCAGCCACTCCGGGACAGGAGGGACCACCGGGGAGCTGTTTTTT
CASSHSGTGGTTGELFF
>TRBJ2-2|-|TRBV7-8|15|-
TGTGCCAGCAGCTTAGAGGGGGTGAACACCGGGGAGCTGTTTTTT
CASSLEGVNTGELFF
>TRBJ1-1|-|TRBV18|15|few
TGTGCCAGCTCGGCGGGGGGGGCGCGAAACACTGAAGCTTTCTTT
CASSAGGARNTEAFF
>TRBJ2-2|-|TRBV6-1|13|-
TGTGCCAGCAGTGTTGGCGGTACCGGGGAGCTGTTTTTT
CASSVGGTGELFF
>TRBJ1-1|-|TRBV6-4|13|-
TGTGCCAGCAGCGCGGGACCGCTCACTGAAGCTTTCTTT
CASSAGPLTEAFF
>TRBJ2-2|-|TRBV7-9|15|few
TGTGCCAGCAGCTTAAGTCGGACTATTAACGGGGAGCTGTTTTTT
CASSLSRTINGELFF
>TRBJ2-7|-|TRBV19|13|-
TGTGCCAGTAGTATCGAAGCAGGCGGGGAGCAGTACTTC
CASSIEAGGEQYF
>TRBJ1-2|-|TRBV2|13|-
TGTGCCAGCACCCCAAGGAGACCGGAAGGCTACACCTTC
CASTPRRPEGYTF
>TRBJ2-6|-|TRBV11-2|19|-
TGTGCCAGCAGCTTAGATCGTACAGGCCCCTTCTGGGGGGCCAACGTCCTGACTTTC
CASSLDRTGPFWGANVLTF
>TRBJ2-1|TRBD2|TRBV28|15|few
TGTGCCAGCAGCGTAGCGGGAGCGCGGAGGAATGAGCAGTTCTTC
CASSVAGARRNEQFF
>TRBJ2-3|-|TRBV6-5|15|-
TGTGCCAGCAGTTACTCGAGCAGGGGCACAGATACGCAGTATTTT
CASSYSSRGTDTQYF
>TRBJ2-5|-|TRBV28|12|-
TGTGCCAGCAGGTCAGGCCGAGAGACCCAGTACTTC
CASRSGRETQYF
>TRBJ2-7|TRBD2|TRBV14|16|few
TGTGCCAGCAGCCAAGGACTAGCGGGAGGGCCCTACGAGCAGTACTTC
CASSQGLAGGPYEQYF
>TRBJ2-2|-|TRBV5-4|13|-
TGTGCCAGCGTGGAGGGGAACACCGGGGAGCTGTTTTTT
CASVEGNTGELFF
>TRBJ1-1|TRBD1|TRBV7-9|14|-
TGTTCCAGCAGCCCCAAGGACAGGGTCGGTGAAGCTTTCTTT
CSSSPKDRVGEAFF
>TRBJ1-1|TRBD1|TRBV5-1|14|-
TGCGCCAGCAGCTCTTTAACAGGGGGCACTGAAGCTTTCTTT
CASSSLTGGTEAFF
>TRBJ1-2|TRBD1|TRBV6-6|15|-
TGTGCCAGCAGCCAAACAGGGGGCGAAAGGCGTGGCTACACCTTC
CASSQTGGERRGYTF
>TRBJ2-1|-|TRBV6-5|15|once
TGTGCCAGCAGTGGCCGAGGGAAATCCTACAATGAGCAGTTCTTC
CASSGRGKSYNEQFF
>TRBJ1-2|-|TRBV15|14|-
TGTGCCACCAGCAGAGATCGGAGCTACTATGGCTACACCTTC
CATSRDRSYYGYTF
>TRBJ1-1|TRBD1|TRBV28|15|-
TGTGCCAGCAGTCCCGAGACAGGGGTTGTAACTGAAGCTTTCTTT
CASSPETGVVTEAFF
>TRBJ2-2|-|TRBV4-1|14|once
TGCGCCAGCAGCCGCCCGACAGGCCTCGGGGAGCTGTTTTTT
CASSRPTGLGELFF
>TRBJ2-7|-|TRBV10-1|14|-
TGCGCCAGCAGTGAGGCGGGGTCCTCCTACGAGCAGTACTTC
CASSEAGSSYEQYF
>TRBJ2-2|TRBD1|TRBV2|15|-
TGTGCCAGCAGCCCCGACAGGGTCAACACCGGGGAGCTGTTTTTT
CASSPDRVNTGELFF
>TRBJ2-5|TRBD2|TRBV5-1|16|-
TGCGCCAGCAGCTTGGGTTCTAGCGGGGTCCAAGAGACCCAGTACTTC
CASSLGSSGVQETQYF
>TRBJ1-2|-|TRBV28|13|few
TGTGCCAGCAGTTTAAGGGGTATTGGGGGCTACACCTTC
CASSLRGIGGYTF
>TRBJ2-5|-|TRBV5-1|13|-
TGCGCCAGCAGCAGGCGACTACAAGAGACCCAGTACTTC
CASSRRLQETQYF
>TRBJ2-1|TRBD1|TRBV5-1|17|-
TGCGCCAGCAGCCCTGGACAGGGTTTGCCACCCTACAATGAGCAGTTCTTC
CASSPGQGLPPYNEQFF
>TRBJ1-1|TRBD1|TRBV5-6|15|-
TGTGCCAGCAGCTTTGGGGACAGGCCATACACTGAAGCTTTCTTT
CASSFGDRPYTEAFF
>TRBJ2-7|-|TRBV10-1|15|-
TGCGCCAGCAGTGAGTCCGCGGGATACTCCTACGAGCAGTACTTC
CASSESAGYSYEQYF
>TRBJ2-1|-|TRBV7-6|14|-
TGTGCCAGCAGCCCGAGGGACTCCTACAATGAGCAGTTCTTC
CASSPRDSYNEQFF
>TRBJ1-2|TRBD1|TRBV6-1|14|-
TGTGCCAGCAGTCAACAGGGGGCTCACTATGGCTACACCTTC
CASSQQGAHYGYTF
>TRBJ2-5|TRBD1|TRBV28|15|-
TGTGCCAGCAGTTTCTTGGGACAGGGAATAGAGACCCAGTACTTC
CASSFLGQGIETQYF
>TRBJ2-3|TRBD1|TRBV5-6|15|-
TGTGCCAGCAGCCCCGAGACAGGGAACACAGATACGCAGTATTTT
CASSPETGNTDTQYF
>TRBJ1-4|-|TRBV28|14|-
TGTGCCAGCAGTTTCGGGACACCTTATGAAAAACTGTTTTTT
CASSFGTPYEKLFF
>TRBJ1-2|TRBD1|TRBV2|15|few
TGTGCCAGCAGTGAAAAGGGCAGGGGGCTCTATGGCTACACCTTC
CASSEKGRGLYGYTF
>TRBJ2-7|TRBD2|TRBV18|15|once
TGTGCCAGCTCACCAGGGCTAGCGGGAGGAGACGAGCAGTACTTC
CASSPGLAGGDEQYF
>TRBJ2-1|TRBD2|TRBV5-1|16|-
TGCGCCAGCAGCCCAGAAGGTGCGGGGGGGAGGAATGAGCAGTTCTTC
CASSPEGAGGRNEQFF
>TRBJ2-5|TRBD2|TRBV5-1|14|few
TGCGCCAGCAGCTTCGGTCCTAGCGGAGAGACCCAGTACTTC
CASSFGPSGETQYF
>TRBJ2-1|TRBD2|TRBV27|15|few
TGTGCCAGCAGCGCACCGGGACTACCTTACAATGAGCAGTTCTTC
CASSAPGLPYNEQFF
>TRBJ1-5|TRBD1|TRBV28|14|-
TGTGCCAGCAGCCCGGACAGGGGAAATCAGCCCCAGCATTTT
CASSPDRGNQPQHF
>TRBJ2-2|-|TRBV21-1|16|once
TGTGCCAGCACCGCCGGGACAGGAGCCAGCAGCGGGGAGCTGTTTTTT
CASTAGTGASSGELFF
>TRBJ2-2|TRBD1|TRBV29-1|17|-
TGCAGCGTTGCCCACGCGGGACAGGGCATGAACACCGGGGAGCTGTTTTTT
CSVAHAGQGMNTGELFF
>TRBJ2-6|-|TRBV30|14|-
TGTGCCTGGGGGGGGATCTCTGGGGCCAACGTCCTGACTTTC
CAWGGISGANVLTF
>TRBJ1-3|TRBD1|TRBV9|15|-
TGTGCCAGCAGCGAGGGGACAGCCCCAGGAAACACCATATATTTT
CASSEGTAPGNTIYF